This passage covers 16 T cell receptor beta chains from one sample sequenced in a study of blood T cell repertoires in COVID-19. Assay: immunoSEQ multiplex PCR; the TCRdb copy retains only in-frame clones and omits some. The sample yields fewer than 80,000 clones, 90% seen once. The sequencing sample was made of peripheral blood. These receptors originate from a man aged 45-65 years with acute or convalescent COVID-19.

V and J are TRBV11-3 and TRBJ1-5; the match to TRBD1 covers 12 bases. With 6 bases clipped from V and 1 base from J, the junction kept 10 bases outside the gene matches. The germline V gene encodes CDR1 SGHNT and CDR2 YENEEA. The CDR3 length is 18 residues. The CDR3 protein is CASSPGGTGGQSNQPQHF. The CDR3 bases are TGTGCCAGCAGTCCTGGCGGGACAGGGGGCCAAAGCAATCAGCCCCAGCATTTT. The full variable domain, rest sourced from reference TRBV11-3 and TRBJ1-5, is EAGVVQSPRYKIIEKKQPVAFWCNPISGHNTLYWYLQNLGQGPELLIRYENEEAVDDSQLPKDRFSAERLKGVDSTLKIQPAELGDSAVYLCASSPGGTGGQSNQPQHFGDGTRLSIL.

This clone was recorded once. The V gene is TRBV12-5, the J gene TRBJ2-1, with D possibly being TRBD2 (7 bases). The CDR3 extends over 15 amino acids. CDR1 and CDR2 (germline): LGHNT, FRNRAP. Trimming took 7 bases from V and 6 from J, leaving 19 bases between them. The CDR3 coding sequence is TGTGCTAGTGCCCCGCCCGGGGGAGGGGGCAATGAGCAGTTCTTC. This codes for CASAPPGGGGNEQFF.

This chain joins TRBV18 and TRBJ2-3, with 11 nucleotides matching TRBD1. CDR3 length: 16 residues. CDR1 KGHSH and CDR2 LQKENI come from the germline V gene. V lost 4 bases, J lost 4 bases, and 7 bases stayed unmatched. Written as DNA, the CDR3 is TGTGCCAGCTCACTTCTTCTGGGACAGGGGGCAGATACGCAGTATTTT. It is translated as CASSLLLGQGADTQYF. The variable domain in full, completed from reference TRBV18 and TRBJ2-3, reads NAGVMQNPRHLVRRRGQEARLRCSPMKGHSHVYWYRQLPEEGLKFMVYLQKENIIDESGMPKERFSAEFPKEGPSILRIQQVVRGDSAAYFCASSLLLGQGADTQYFGPGTRLTVL.

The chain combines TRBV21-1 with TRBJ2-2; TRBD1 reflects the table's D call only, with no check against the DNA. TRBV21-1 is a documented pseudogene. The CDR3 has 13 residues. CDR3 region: CASSPGSTGELFF. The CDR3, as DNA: TGTGCCAGCAGCCCTGGCAGCACCGGGGAGCTGTTTTTT.

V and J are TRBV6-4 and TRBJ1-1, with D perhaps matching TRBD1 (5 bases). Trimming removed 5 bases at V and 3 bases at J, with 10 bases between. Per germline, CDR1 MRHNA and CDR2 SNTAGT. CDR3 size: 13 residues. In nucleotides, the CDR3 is TGTGCCAGCAGTCAGGGATTTGACACTGAAGCTTTCTTT. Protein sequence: CASSQGFDTEAFF.

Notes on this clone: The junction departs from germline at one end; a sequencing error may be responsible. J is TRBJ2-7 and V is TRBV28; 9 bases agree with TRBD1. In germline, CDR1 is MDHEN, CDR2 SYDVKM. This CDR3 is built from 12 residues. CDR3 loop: CASSPLNRDRDF. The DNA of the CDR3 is TGTGCCAGCAGTCCCCTAAACCGGGACAGGGACTTC. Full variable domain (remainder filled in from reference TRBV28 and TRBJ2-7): DVKVTQSSRYLVKRTGEKVFLECVQDMDHENMFWYRQDPGLGLRLIYFSYDVKMKEKGDIPEGYSVSREKKERFSLILESASTNQTSMYLCASSPLNRDRDFGPGTRLTVT.

Written as DNA, the CDR3 is TGTGCCTGGAGTGTGGCGGGAGGTTGGACAGATACGCAGTATTTT. Translated, it gives CAWSVAGGWTDTQYF. The rearrangement uses TRBV30 and TRBJ2-3; 8 nucleotides align to TRBD2. Looked up from germline, CDR1 is GTSNPN and CDR2 is SVGIG (reference sequence). The CDR3 length is 15 residues. With 0 bases clipped from V and 3 bases from J, the junction kept 5 bases outside the gene matches.

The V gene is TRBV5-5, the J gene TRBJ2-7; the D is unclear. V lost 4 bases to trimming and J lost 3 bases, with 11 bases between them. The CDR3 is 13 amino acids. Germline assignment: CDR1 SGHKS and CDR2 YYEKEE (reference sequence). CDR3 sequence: CASSQSTVYEQYF. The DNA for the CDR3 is TGTGCCAGCAGCCAAAGTACGGTCTACGAGCAGTACTTC.

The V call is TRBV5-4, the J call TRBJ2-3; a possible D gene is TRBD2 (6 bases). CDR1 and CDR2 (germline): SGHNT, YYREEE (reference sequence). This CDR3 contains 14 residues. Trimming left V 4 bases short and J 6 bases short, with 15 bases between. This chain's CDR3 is CASSLGGSGDTQYF. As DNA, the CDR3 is TGTGCCAGCAGCCTTGGGGGGAGCGGGGATACGCAGTATTTT.

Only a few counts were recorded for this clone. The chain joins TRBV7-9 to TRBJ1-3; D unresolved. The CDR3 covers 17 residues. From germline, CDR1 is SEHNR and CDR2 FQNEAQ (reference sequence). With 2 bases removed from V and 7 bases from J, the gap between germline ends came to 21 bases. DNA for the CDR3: TGTGCCAGCAGCTTAATCCACTATCAGATAAACGGGAACACCATATATTTT. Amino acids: CASSLIHYQINGNTIYF.

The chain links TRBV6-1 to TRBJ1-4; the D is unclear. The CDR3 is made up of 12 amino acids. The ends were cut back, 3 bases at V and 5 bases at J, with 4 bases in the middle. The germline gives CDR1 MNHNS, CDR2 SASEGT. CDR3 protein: CASSERNEKLFF. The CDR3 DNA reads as TGTGCCAGCAGTGAGAGAAATGAAAAACTGTTTTTT.

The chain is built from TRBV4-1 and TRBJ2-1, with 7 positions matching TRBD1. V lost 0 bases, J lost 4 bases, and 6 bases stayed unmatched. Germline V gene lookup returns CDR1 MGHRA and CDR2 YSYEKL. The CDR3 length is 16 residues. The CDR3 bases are TGCGCCAGCAGCCAAGAGACAGGGCTTTATTACAATGAGCAGTTCTTC. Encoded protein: CASSQETGLYYNEQFF.

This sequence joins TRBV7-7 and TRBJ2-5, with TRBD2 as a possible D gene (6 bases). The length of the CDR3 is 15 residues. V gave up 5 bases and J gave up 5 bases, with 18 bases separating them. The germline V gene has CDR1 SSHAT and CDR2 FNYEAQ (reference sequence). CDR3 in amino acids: CASSRTRGMGETQYF. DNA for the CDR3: TGTGCCAGCAGCCGAACTCGCGGGATGGGGGAGACCCAGTACTTC.

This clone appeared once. Here the CDR3 reads CASRYQGSTDTQYF. CDR3 coding DNA: TGTGCCAGCAGGTACCAGGGAAGCACAGATACGCAGTATTTT. The rearrangement links TRBV6-5 to TRBJ2-3, with TRBD1 as a possible D gene (5 bases). The CDR3 spans 14 residues. V was clipped by 6 bases and J by 0 bases, with 10 bases between them. In germline, CDR1 is MNHEY, CDR2 SVGAGI.

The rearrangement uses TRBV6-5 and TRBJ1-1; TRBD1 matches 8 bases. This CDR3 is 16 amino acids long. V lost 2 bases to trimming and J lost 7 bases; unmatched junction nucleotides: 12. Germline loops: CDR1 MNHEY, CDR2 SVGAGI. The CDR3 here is CASSYRQGLGRSEAFF. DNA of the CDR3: TGTGCCAGCAGTTACAGACAGGGGCTTGGAAGAAGTGAAGCTTTCTTT.

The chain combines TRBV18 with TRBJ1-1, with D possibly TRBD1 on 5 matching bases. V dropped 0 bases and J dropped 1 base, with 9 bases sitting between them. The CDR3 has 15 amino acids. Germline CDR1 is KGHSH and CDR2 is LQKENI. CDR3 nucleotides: TGTGCCAGCTCACCACCTCTAACAGGGAACACTGAAGCTTTCTTT. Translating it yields CASSPPLTGNTEAFF.